The 24 T cell receptor beta chains in this list originate from one sample, sequenced in a study of T cell repertoires in cytomegalovirus infection. A single record per CDR3 protein comes from TCRdb applying MiXCR to the reads. This sample has some 700,000 distinct CDR3 sequences, with about a third found just once. The specimen sequenced was PBMCs. These receptors were obtained from a human donor in good health (CMV status not recorded). Some clones in this sample may be carry-over from other donors' samples.

The chain couples TRBV12-3 or TRBV12-4 to TRBJ1-5; 7 bases agree with TRBD1. There are 15 residues in the CDR3. The V and J ends lost 6 bases and 4 bases, in that order; junction bases with no gene match: 9. This chain's CDR3 is CASSLGQAENQPQHF. As DNA, the CDR3 is TGTGCCAGCAGCCTAGGACAGGCAGAGAATCAGCCCCAGCATTTT.

The chain employs TRBV6-1 and TRBJ2-1; TRBD2 matches at 12 bases. This CDR3 has 15 amino acids. Germline assignment: CDR1 MNHNS and CDR2 SASEGT. Losses at the gene ends were 4 bases for V and 7 bases for J; bases not matched to a gene: 5. CDR3 region: CASSGLAGGTNEQFF. The DNA of the CDR3 is TGTGCCAGCAGTGGGCTAGCGGGAGGGACGAATGAGCAGTTCTTC.

This clonotype appeared a few times. The V gene is TRBV19, the J gene TRBJ1-1; D gene ambiguous. V shed 6 bases and J shed 3 bases, with 11 bases lying between them. The CDR3 runs 13 residues. Germline V gives CDR1 LNHDA, CDR2 SQIVND (reference sequence). CDR3 coding DNA: TGTGCCAGTAGCGCAGAGTGGGACACTGAAGCTTTCTTT. It codes for CASSAEWDTEAFF.

In its sample, this clonotype was seen a few times. The V gene is TRBV20-1, the J gene TRBJ1-1; D uncertain. Trimming took 2 bases from V and 2 from J, leaving 21 bases between them. The CDR3 loop spans 17 amino acids. Germline values: CDR1 DFQATT, CDR2 SNEGSKA (reference sequence). The CDR3 DNA sequence: TGCAGTGCTAGACCACGTTTAAGCTTTGGGAGAAACACTGAAGCTTTCTTT. Its translation: CSARPRLSFGRNTEAFF.

This clonotype was seen only a few times. The chain recombines TRBV6-2 or TRBV6-3 with TRBJ2-7; tentative D call: TRBD2 (6 bases). The V gene lost 6 bases and the J gene lost 3 bases, with 9 bases spanning the gap. The germline V gene has CDR1 MNHEY and CDR2 SVGEGT. CDR3 size: 12 residues. CDR3 loop: CASSQDYYEQYF. The DNA for the CDR3 is TGTGCCAGCAGCCAGGACTACTACGAGCAGTACTTC.

This rearrangement joins TRBV7-2 to TRBJ1-1; no definite D call. Germline values: CDR1 SGHTA, CDR2 FQGNSA. The CDR3 loop spans 16 amino acids. V dropped 3 bases and J dropped 1 base, with 15 bases sitting between them. The CDR3 spells CASSFRPGGRNTEAFF. The CDR3 DNA follows: TGTGCCAGCAGCTTCCGGCCCGGCGGACGGAACACTGAAGCTTTCTTT.

The table lists this clonotype with many counts. The chain uses TRBV7-9 and TRBJ2-5; D might be TRBD2 (7 bases). Trimming left V 6 bases short and J 2 bases short, with 16 bases between. Germline CDR1 reads SEHNR; CDR2 reads FQNEAQ (reference sequence). The CDR3 contains 15 residues. The CDR3 nucleotides are TGTGCCAGCAGATCTTCAGGGGAGGGACAAGAGACCCAGTACTTC. This encodes CASRSSGEGQETQYF.

This clonotype was observed a handful of times. The chain is built from TRBV3-1 and TRBJ2-5; 9 positions agree with TRBD1. The CDR3 has 16 amino acids. With V trimmed by 0 bases and J by 4 bases, 6 bases remained unmatched. The germline gives CDR1 LGHDT, CDR2 YNNKEL (reference sequence). Written as DNA, the CDR3 is TGTGCCAGCAGCCAAGAACGGGACAGGGTAGGAGAGACCCAGTACTTC. Protein: CASSQERDRVGETQYF.

The chain uses TRBV2 and TRBJ1-4; D might be TRBD1 (5 bases). V was cut by 5 bases and J by 7 bases, with 17 bases left in between. This CDR3 region has 15 residues. CDR1 is SNHLY, CDR2 FYNNEI, per germline. The CDR3 DNA follows: TGTGCCAGCAGTACTAGGGACTTCGGGGGTGAAAAACTGTTTTTT. Translation gives CASSTRDFGGEKLFF.

This chain uses TRBV24-1 with TRBJ1-2; no clear D gene. Trimming removed 5 bases from V and 6 bases from J, with 15 bases in between. Germline V gene lookup returns CDR1 KGHDR and CDR2 SFDVKD. This CDR3 contains 14 residues. CDR3 protein: CATSAQTSADGYTF. The CDR3 DNA follows: TGTGCCACCAGTGCCCAGACTTCCGCGGATGGCTACACCTTC.

The table lists this clonotype with a count of one. V and J are TRBV20-1 and TRBJ2-1; the match to TRBD2 covers 10 bases. The CDR3 covers 14 residues. CDR1 is DFQATT, CDR2 SNEGSKA, per germline (reference sequence). Germline trimming cut 4 bases from V and 6 bases from J; bases unmatched to any gene: 6. DNA for the CDR3: TGCAGTGCTACTAGCGGGAGTAGGGGCAATGAGCAGTTCTTC. The encoded protein is CSATSGSRGNEQFF.

V gene TRBV24-1 combines with J gene TRBJ2-1; 8 nucleotides align to TRBD2. The V and J ends lost 1 base and 10 bases, in that order; junction bases with no gene match: 8. From germline, CDR1 is KGHDR and CDR2 SFDVKD. The CDR3 totals 15 residues. The CDR3 spells CATSDLRGGRGEQFF. The DNA of the CDR3 is TGTGCCACCAGTGATTTACGGGGGGGCCGGGGAGAGCAGTTCTTC.

There are a few counts of this clonotype. The chain is built from TRBV5-1 and TRBJ1-3; D ambiguous. V dropped 5 bases and J dropped 0 bases, with 9 bases sitting between them. Germline assignment: CDR1 SGHRS and CDR2 YFSETQ. CDR3 length: 14 residues. This CDR3 reads CASSFDNSGNTIYF. In nucleotides, the CDR3 is TGCGCCAGCAGTTTCGACAACTCTGGAAACACCATATATTTT.

V and J are TRBV28 and TRBJ1-2; D remains ambiguous. V was clipped by 7 bases and J by 7 bases, with 16 bases between them. Germline CDR1 and CDR2: MDHEN and SYDVKM. This CDR3 has 13 residues. The chain's CDR3 is CASKEGGPSGYTF. CDR3 coding DNA: TGTGCCAGCAAGGAGGGAGGGCCTAGTGGCTACACCTTC.

This clonotype was recorded a few times. The rearrangement links TRBV19 to TRBJ1-1; no clear D gene. The CDR3 totals 14 residues. The germline gives CDR1 LNHDA, CDR2 SQIVND (reference sequence). Trimming shortened V by 7 bases and J by 0 bases, and 12 bases separated the two germline ends. Here the CDR3 DNA reads TGTGCCAGTATATCAACAGTCCTGAACACTGAAGCTTTCTTT. It yields the protein CASISTVLNTEAFF.

J is TRBJ2-5 and V is TRBV29-1; D unresolved. Germline V gene lookup returns CDR1 SQVTM and CDR2 ANQGSEA. The CDR3 has 14 residues. Between the trimmed V and J ends, which lost 7 bases and 2 bases, there was a span of 17 bases. The CDR3 DNA is TGCAGCGCCCGGTCGATCGCAGAACAAGAGACCCAGTACTTC. Translated: CSARSIAEQETQYF. Combining the CDR3 with reference TRBV29-1 and TRBJ2-5 gives the whole variable domain SAVISQKPSRDICQRGTSLTIQCQVDSQVTMMFWYRQQPGQSLTLIATANQGSEATYESGFVIDKFPISRPNLTFSTLTVSNMSPEDSSIYLCSARSIAEQETQYFGPGTRLLVL.

This chain joins TRBV5-1 and TRBJ2-1; perhaps TRBD1 as D (5 bases). The ends were cut back, 10 bases at V and 2 bases at J, with 19 bases in the middle. The CDR3 contains 15 residues. Germline V gene lookup returns CDR1 SGHRS and CDR2 YFSETQ. The CDR3 sequence: CACELGQGPYNEQFF. The CDR3 nucleotides read TGCGCCTGCGAATTAGGTCAGGGTCCCTACAATGAGCAGTTCTTC.

This clonotype was detected a few times. The chain joins TRBV10-3 to TRBJ1-6, with 7 bases matching TRBD1. CDR1 ENHRY and CDR2 SYGVKD come from the germline V gene. CDR3 size: 14 residues. Trimming at V came to 0 bases and at J to 10 bases, leaving 3 bases not matched to a gene. CDR3 sequence reads: CAISESTGNSPLHF. CDR3 in DNA: TGTGCCATCAGTGAGTCGACAGGGAACTCACCCCTCCACTTT.

This clonotype showed up just a few times. The chain is built from TRBV5-1 and TRBJ1-2; possible D gene TRBD1, 5 bases. V was pared by 5 bases and J by 4 bases, with 18 bases between. The length of the CDR3 is 15 residues. CDR1 SGHRS and CDR2 YFSETQ come from the germline V gene. The CDR3 DNA follows: TGCGCCAGCAGGGACTGGACTAGACAGATCTATGGCTACACCTTC. Translating gives CASRDWTRQIYGYTF.

This clonotype was counted only a few times. The chain couples TRBV7-9 to TRBJ1-1; tentatively, D is TRBD1 (5 bases). The CDR3 runs to 15 residues. CDR1 is SEHNR, CDR2 FQNEAQ, per germline (reference sequence). Trimming removed 0 bases from V and 5 bases from J, with 13 bases in between. The chain's CDR3 is CASSLAPGTGTEAFF. The CDR3 region has the DNA TGTGCCAGCAGCTTAGCGCCTGGGACTGGAACTGAAGCTTTCTTT.

The CDR3 protein is CASSPDDSRTEAFF. The CDR3 bases are TGTGCCAGCAGCCCAGACGACAGCAGGACTGAAGCTTTCTTT. The chain recombines TRBV11-3 with TRBJ1-1, with D tentatively TRBD1 (5 bases). The CDR3 loop spans 14 amino acids. In germline, CDR1 is SGHNT, CDR2 YENEEA. V lost 5 bases to trimming and J lost 5 bases, with 15 bases between them.

On this clonotype itself: The final CDR3 position lacks the conserved phenylalanine or tryptophan, pointing to a likely read error. This chain uses TRBV20-1 with TRBJ2-1, with 7 bases matching TRBD1. The CDR3 loop spans 15 amino acids. V shed 3 bases and J 7 bases; nucleotides not matched to a gene: 12. Germline CDR1 and CDR2: DFQATT and SNEGSKA (reference sequence). The CDR3 reads CSASRWQGVLNEQFL. CDR3 in DNA: TGCAGTGCTAGTCGTTGGCAGGGGGTACTTAATGAGCAGTTCTTA.

The chain has TRBV15 and TRBJ2-1, with D tentatively TRBD2 (6 bases). Per germline, CDR1 LNHNV and CDR2 YYDKDF (reference sequence). With 11 bases removed from V and 6 bases from J, the gap between germline ends came to 23 bases. This CDR3 has 15 residues. The CDR3 nucleotides are TGTGCCGCCGACGGGGGAGGATTTCTGACCAATGAGCAGTTCTTC. Translating gives CAADGGGFLTNEQFF.

This sequence joins TRBV4-2 and TRBJ1-2; no firm D call. The germline CDR1 and CDR2 sequences are LGHNA and YNFKEQ. Trimming took off 3 bases at V and 6 bases at J, with 11 bases between the two ends. The CDR3 extends over 13 amino acids. CDR3 amino acids: CASSHPGKDGYTF. The DNA of the CDR3 is TGTGCCAGCAGCCACCCCGGGAAGGATGGCTACACCTTC.